This T cell receptor (beta chain) was recovered during a study of T cells in women clearing cervical HPV infection. To note about this clone: Its antigen is not known. Sequencing ends 3 residues short of the CDR3 end; the germline J gene provides the rest.

General study points: Cases carried less TRBV6-7 than controls: about 0.1% versus 0.15%.

V was pared by 4 bases and J by 0 bases, with 10 bases between. The CDR3 sequence is 15 residues long. Measured with immunoSEQ multiplex PCR; TCRdb has only the in-frame clones, and not every one. This sample's clone table lists about 41,000 clones. This clonotype was sampled from a woman between 18 and 70 years old with a cervical HPV16 infection that either progressed to CIN3+ or cleared (not recorded which). The chain recombines TRBV23-1 with TRBJ1-3; D gene ambiguous. TRBV23-1 is treated as an ORF (open reading frame) with a function not yet certain. Sequenced material: blood buffy coat. The sequenced part of the CDR3 DNA is TGCGCCAGCAGTCTCAGGCTGGACTCTGGAAACACC. Its protein product is CASSLRLDSGNT. The entire CDR3 is CASSLRLDSGNTIYF.